The 32 T cell receptor beta chains reported below all come from one sample, sequenced in a study of blood T cell repertoires in COVID-19. TCRdb keeps only in-frame clones here, not all; method: immunoSEQ multiplex PCR. Among a few hundred thousand clones listed, about 91% were seen once. Sequenced input: peripheral blood. These receptors came from a person under 35 with COVID-19, enrolled during active disease.

V gene TRBV7-2 combines with J gene TRBJ1-4; possibly TRBD1 for D (6 bases). This CDR3 region has 15 residues. Germline assignment: CDR1 SGHTA and CDR2 FQGNSA. V was clipped by 0 bases and J by 7 bases, with 12 bases between them. CDR3 coding DNA: TGTGCCAGCAGCTTAGCAGGGGGGGGTTCTGAAAAACTGTTTTTT. This sequence encodes CASSLAGGGSEKLFF.

This clone occurred once. At one of its ends the junction is not consistent with the germline gene, which may arise from a read error. The genes are TRBV28 and TRBJ1-3; no clear D. Germline values: CDR1 MDHEN, CDR2 SYDVKM. The CDR3 contains 12 residues. CDR3 sequence (DNA): TGTGCCAGCAGCCACCGCGGAAACACCATATGTTTT. Amino acids: CASSHRGNTICF. The full variable domain, with the rest looked up from reference TRBV28 and TRBJ1-3, is DVKVTQSSRYLVKRTGEKVFLECVQDMDHENMFWYRQDPGLGLRLIYFSYDVKMKEKGDIPEGYSVSREKKERFSLILESASTNQTSMYLCASSHRGNTICFGEGSWLTVV.

This sequence joins TRBV9 and TRBJ1-5; 7 bases are a match to TRBD1. Germline CDR1 reads SGDLS; CDR2 reads YYNGEE. There are 15 residues in the CDR3. V was clipped by 0 bases and J by 7 bases; unmatched bases: 7. DNA of the CDR3: TGTGCCAGCAGCGTAGATCCAGGGGGAGAACAGCCCCAGCATTTT. This translates into CASSVDPGGEQPQHF.

V usage is TRBV6-5 and J usage is TRBJ1-2; D perhaps matches TRBD1 (5 bases). Germline values: CDR1 MNHEY, CDR2 SVGAGI. The CDR3 has 11 residues. In nucleotides, the CDR3 is TGTGCGGGAGGGGAAAACTATGGCTACACCTTC. This gives the protein CAGGENYGYTF.

The rearrangement joins TRBV20-1 to TRBJ1-1; D is unresolved. CDR1 and CDR2 (germline): DFQATT, SNEGSKA (reference sequence). This CDR3 spans 11 amino acids. V was cut by 3 bases and J by 11 bases, with 13 bases left in between. For the CDR3, the DNA is TGCAGTGCTAGGCTCCTAAGCTGGGCTTTCTTT. The encoded protein is CSARLLSWAFF.

This chain connects TRBV19 to TRBJ2-1; 12 bases line up with TRBD2. V dropped 5 bases and J dropped 9; count of bases not matched to a gene: 11. The V gene's germline CDR1 is LNHDA and CDR2 SQIVND (reference sequence). The CDR3 consists of 16 residues. CDR3: CASSLATSGRHPEQFF. The CDR3 nucleotides read TGTGCCAGTAGTCTCGCGACTAGCGGGAGACACCCTGAGCAGTTCTTC.

The chain is built from TRBV19 and TRBJ1-3; 10 bases line up with TRBD1. The CDR3 is 16 residues long. With V trimmed by 5 bases and J by 2 bases, 6 bases remained unmatched. Germline V gene lookup returns CDR1 LNHDA and CDR2 SQIVND (reference sequence). CDR3 nucleotide sequence: TGTGCCAGTAGTGACTCGGACAGGGGGACTGGAAACACCATATATTTT. Translating gives CASSDSDRGTGNTIYF.

This chain joins TRBV24-1 and TRBJ2-7, with TRBD1 identical over 8 bases. The CDR3 consists of 16 residues. From germline, CDR1 is KGHDR and CDR2 SFDVKD. V shed 4 bases and J 3 bases; nucleotides not matched to a gene: 10. The DNA for the CDR3 is TGTGCCACCAGTGACCACCGGACAGGGTTTAACTACGAGCAGTACTTC. It encodes CATSDHRTGFNYEQYF.

This chain uses TRBV28 with TRBJ2-2; D perhaps matches TRBD1 (6 bases). This CDR3 is 15 amino acids long. Germline V CDR1 and CDR2: MDHEN, SYDVKM. Deletions cut 3 bases from V and 4 bases from J, with 12 bases between. CDR3 coding DNA: TGTGCCAGCAGTTTTACAGGGAGTCTCACCGGGGAGCTGTTTTTT. Residues: CASSFTGSLTGELFF.

In its sample, this clone ranks as medium-sized (0.01 to 0.1%). The chain links TRBV5-5 to TRBJ2-3; a possible D gene is TRBD2 (6 bases). The CDR3 loop spans 13 amino acids. The V and J ends lost 2 bases and 4 bases respectively, with 8 bases between them. Germline values: CDR1 SGHKS, CDR2 YYEKEE (reference sequence). In nucleotides, the CDR3 is TGTGCCAGCAGCTTTAGCGGCGCAGATACGCAGTATTTT. Translated, it gives CASSFSGADTQYF.

The V gene is TRBV24-1, the J gene TRBJ2-2; 11 positions match TRBD2. Germline-derived CDR1 and CDR2 are KGHDR and SFDVKD. The CDR3 length is 17 residues. With V trimmed by 2 bases and J by 6 bases, 7 bases remained unmatched. CDR3 nucleotide sequence: TGTGCCACCAGTGATTCTAGCGGGAGGAGACAAGCCGGGGAGCTGTTTTTT. Translating gives CATSDSSGRRQAGELFF.

This chain joins TRBV21-1 and TRBJ2-7; TRBD2 reflects the table's D call only, with no check against the DNA. TRBV21-1 is a pseudogene locus. The CDR3 runs 18 residues. The CDR3 here is CASSKVEGTSLPLHEQYF. The CDR3 nucleotides read TGTGCCAGCAGCAAAGTGGAGGGGACGAGCCTCCCCTTGCACGAGCAGTACTTC.

The V call is TRBV3-1 (or the pseudogene TRBV3-2), the J call TRBJ1-1, with a possible D match to TRBD1 (6 bases). V lost 2 bases, J lost 4 bases, and 14 bases lay in between. Germline loops: CDR1 LGHDT, CDR2 YNNKEL (reference sequence). The CDR3 covers 15 residues. The CDR3 bases are TGTGCCAGCAGCCAACCCACAGGGTTGAGCACTGAAGCTTTCTTT. Translating it yields CASSQPTGLSTEAFF.

The rearrangement uses TRBV9 and TRBJ2-7; a weak D match, TRBD2 (5 bases). V lost 3 bases and J 6 bases, leaving 13 bases between the germline ends. CDR1 is SGDLS and CDR2 is YYNGEE in the germline V gene. The CDR3 has 13 amino acids. CDR3 protein: CASSGGGIGEQYF. CDR3 nucleotides: TGTGCCAGCAGCGGAGGAGGTATCGGCGAGCAGTACTTC.

Concerning this clone: Other DNA sequences in the same sample also yield this CDR3. The chain uses TRBV12-3 or TRBV12-4 and TRBJ2-5, with a tentative D call TRBD2 (6 bases). The V end lost 3 bases, the J end lost 2 bases, and 7 bases lay between the germline ends. CDR3 length: 13 residues. The CDR3 loop reads CASSFGGQETQYF. DNA of the CDR3: TGTGCCAGCAGTTTTGGGGGGCAAGAGACCCAGTACTTC.

The V gene is TRBV5-6, the J gene TRBJ2-2, with 8 bases identical to TRBD2. V shed 4 bases, J shed 3 bases, and the junction held 5 bases outside the gene matches. Per the germline V gene, CDR1 is SGHDT and CDR2 is YYEEEE. This CDR3 comprises 15 residues. The CDR3 DNA follows: TGTGCCAGCAGCACAGGACTAGCCTACACCGGGGAGCTGTTTTTT. Protein sequence: CASSTGLAYTGELFF.

This chain links TRBV29-1 with TRBJ1-2, with TRBD1 matching over 7 bases. J lost 0 bases, V lost 7 bases, and 8 bases had no gene match. Germline CDR1 SQVTM, CDR2 ANQGSEA. The CDR3 extends over 14 amino acids. CDR3 in amino acids: CSAGTANPNYGYTF. CDR3 sequence (DNA): TGCAGCGCCGGGACAGCAAACCCTAACTATGGCTACACCTTC. Together with reference TRBV29-1 and TRBJ1-2, the CDR3 gives the full variable domain: SAVISQKPSRDICQRGTSLTIQCQVDSQVTMMFWYRQQPGQSLTLIATANQGSEATYESGFVIDKFPISRPNLTFSTLTVSNMSPEDSSIYLCSAGTANPNYGYTFGSGTRLTVV.

This clone has only one observation. The genes are TRBV10-1 and TRBJ2-5, with 7 positions matching TRBD2. The V and J ends lost 11 bases and 6 bases, in that order; junction bases with no gene match: 12. The CDR3 sequence is 13 residues long. The germline V gene encodes CDR1 WNHNN and CDR2 SYGVQD (reference sequence). CDR3 nucleotides: TGCGCCGTTGGGGGGGAGGGCCTCCAGACCCAGTACTTC. Translating it yields CAVGGEGLQTQYF.

V is TRBV3-1 (or the pseudogene TRBV3-2) and J is TRBJ2-2, with 12 bases fitting TRBD2. Germline lookup yields CDR1 LGHDT and CDR2 YNNKEL (reference sequence). CDR3 length: 17 amino acids. V trimming: 4 bases; J trimming: 0 bases; junction bases outside the gene matches: 3. In DNA, the CDR3 is TGTGCCAGCAGCCCGGGACTAGCGGGTTCGAACACCGGGGAGCTGTTTTTT. As protein: CASSPGLAGSNTGELFF.

The chain couples TRBV29-1 to TRBJ2-1; D possibly corresponds to TRBD2 (6 bases). The V gene lost 4 bases and the J gene lost 9 bases, with 22 bases spanning the gap. CDR1 and CDR2 from the germline V gene are SQVTM and ANQGSEA. The CDR3 consists of 15 residues. The DNA for the CDR3 is TGCAGCGTTGGCGGTACTAGCCCCGGCGGGGTTGAGCAGTTCTTC. As protein: CSVGGTSPGGVEQFF.

CDR3 region: CASSVGTGGAGEQFF. The CDR3 DNA follows: TGCGCCAGCAGCGTAGGGACAGGGGGCGCGGGTGAGCAGTTCTTC. The chain is built from TRBV5-1 and TRBJ2-1; 12 bases fit TRBD1. The germline V gene has CDR1 SGHRS and CDR2 YFSETQ. The CDR3 is 15 amino acids. Trimming took 4 bases from V and 9 from J; bases not matched to a gene: 8.

The chain links TRBV11-3 to TRBJ2-2; D not resolved. Trimming took 4 bases from V and 8 from J, leaving 5 bases between them. CDR1 is SGHNT, CDR2 YENEEA, per germline. CDR3 length: 11 amino acids. The chain's CDR3 is CASSSMGELFF. DNA of the CDR3: TGTGCCAGCAGCTCAATGGGGGAGCTGTTTTTT.

V is TRBV19 and J is TRBJ2-1; D perhaps matches TRBD2 (6 bases). The CDR3 contains 16 residues. Per germline, CDR1 LNHDA and CDR2 SQIVND (reference sequence). V gave up 0 bases and J gave up 1 base, with 10 bases separating them. The CDR3 DNA sequence: TGTGCCAGTAGTATAGATAGGGGACTGTCCTACAATGAGCAGTTCTTC. Translation: CASSIDRGLSYNEQFF.

The chain joins TRBV18 to TRBJ2-7; 8 bases map to TRBD2. Germline lookup yields CDR1 KGHSH and CDR2 LQKENI. V shed 3 bases and J 4 bases; nucleotides not matched to a gene: 11. The CDR3 has 16 residues. The CDR3 sequence is CASSPFSGEVRYEQYF. The DNA for the CDR3 is TGTGCCAGCTCACCGTTTAGCGGGGAGGTCCGGTACGAGCAGTACTTC.

This clone was picked up one time. This chain links TRBV10-3 with TRBJ1-2; D possibly corresponds to TRBD1 (6 bases). The CDR3 totals 15 residues. Germline assignment: CDR1 ENHRY and CDR2 SYGVKD. V shed 2 bases and J shed 3 bases, with 13 bases lying between them. This CDR3 is CAISERYGGDYGYTF. CDR3 in DNA: TGTGCCATCAGTGAGCGTTATGGGGGCGACTATGGCTACACCTTC.

This chain connects TRBV29-1 to TRBJ1-4, with a tentative D call TRBD1 (5 bases). In germline, CDR1 is SQVTM, CDR2 ANQGSEA. This CDR3 region has 13 residues. V dropped 0 bases and J dropped 8 bases, with 10 bases sitting between them. The CDR3: CSVEETGQEKLFF. The CDR3 DNA reads as TGCAGCGTTGAAGAAACAGGACAAGAAAAACTGTTTTTT.

V and J are TRBV24-1 and TRBJ2-5; 12 nucleotides line up with TRBD1. CDR1 and CDR2 from the germline V gene are KGHDR and SFDVKD. The trim removed 2 bases at V and 5 bases at J, leaving 5 bases unmatched. CDR3 length equals 16 residues. In DNA form, the CDR3 reads TGTGCCACCAGTGATTCGGGACAGGGGGCAGGGGAGACCCAGTACTTC. Its protein is CATSDSGQGAGETQYF.

This sequence joins TRBV5-1 and TRBJ2-1; D remains ambiguous. Germline V lookup: CDR1 SGHRS, CDR2 YFSETQ. The CDR3 is made up of 12 amino acids. V lost 4 bases and J 5 bases, leaving 7 bases between the germline ends. The CDR3 DNA is TGCGCCAGCAGCCCCACTCACAATGAGCAGTTCTTC. This encodes CASSPTHNEQFF. The variable domain in full, completed from reference TRBV5-1 and TRBJ2-1, reads KAGVTQTPRYLIKTRGQQVTLSCSPISGHRSVSWYQQTPGQGLQFLFEYFSETQRNKGNFPGRFSGRQFSNSRSEMNVSTLELGDSALYLCASSPTHNEQFFGPGTRLTVL.

The J gene is TRBJ2-5, the V gene TRBV7-2; 7 positions match TRBD2. The CDR3 runs to 15 residues. The V gene end was trimmed by 2 bases and the J gene end by 5 bases; junction bases not matched to a gene: 8. CDR1 is SGHTA and CDR2 is FQGNSA in the germline V gene. Here the CDR3 DNA reads TGTGCCAGCAGCTTACCGGGACTACTACCCGAGACCCAGTACTTC. It encodes CASSLPGLLPETQYF.

The chain is built from TRBV25-1 and TRBJ2-7; tentative D call: TRBD2 (6 bases). This CDR3 is built from 13 residues. V dropped 4 bases and J dropped 2 bases, with 9 bases sitting between them. Germline loops: CDR1 MGHDK, CDR2 SYGVNS. The CDR3 bases are TGTGCCAGCAGTGTCGCGGGGCCCTACGAGCAGTACTTC. The encoded protein is CASSVAGPYEQYF.

J is TRBJ1-6 and V is TRBV20-1; no definite D call. Trimming took off 3 bases at V and 7 bases at J, with 19 bases between the two ends. Looked up from germline, CDR1 is DFQATT and CDR2 is SNEGSKA (reference sequence). The CDR3 has 16 amino acids. The DNA of the CDR3 is TGCAGTGCTAGTAGTCTGCCCCAGGTACAGAATTCACCCCTCCACTTT. As protein: CSASSLPQVQNSPLHF.

The rearrangement joins TRBV5-6 to TRBJ1-1; 8 bases line up with TRBD1. CDR3 length equals 15 residues. Germline assignment: CDR1 SGHDT and CDR2 YYEEEE. V lost 2 bases, J lost 6 bases, and 9 bases stayed unmatched. This CDR3 is CASSFGTGWEAEAFF. CDR3 bases: TGTGCCAGCAGCTTCGGGACAGGCTGGGAGGCTGAAGCTTTCTTT.